This T cell receptor (beta chain) was captured in a study of T cells in Graves' hyperthyroidism and ophthalmopathy. RNA transcripts were the template for amplifying TCR beta CDR3 regions. TCR CDR3 regions were first amplified by RT-PCR with HTBI primers. From the multiplex PCR reads, TCRdb called clonotypes with MiXCR, one entry per CDR3 protein. The sample carries 300,000 to 450,000 distinct CDR3 sequences, roughly 20% recorded once. In this sample, this clonotype turned up many times. The CDR3 is 15 residues long. Germline loops: CDR1 KGHDR, CDR2 SFDVKD. The V end lost 4 bases, the J end lost 4 bases, and 12 bases lay between the germline ends.

Sequenced: blood. The TCR sequence derives from a woman aged 40 to 50 with Graves' ophthalmopathy. V is TRBV24-1 and J is TRBJ2-2, with a possible D match to TRBD1 (5 bases). CDR3 loop: CATSDPRQTTGELFF. CDR3 bases: TGTGCCACCAGTGACCCCCGACAGACCACCGGGGAGCTGTTTTTT.